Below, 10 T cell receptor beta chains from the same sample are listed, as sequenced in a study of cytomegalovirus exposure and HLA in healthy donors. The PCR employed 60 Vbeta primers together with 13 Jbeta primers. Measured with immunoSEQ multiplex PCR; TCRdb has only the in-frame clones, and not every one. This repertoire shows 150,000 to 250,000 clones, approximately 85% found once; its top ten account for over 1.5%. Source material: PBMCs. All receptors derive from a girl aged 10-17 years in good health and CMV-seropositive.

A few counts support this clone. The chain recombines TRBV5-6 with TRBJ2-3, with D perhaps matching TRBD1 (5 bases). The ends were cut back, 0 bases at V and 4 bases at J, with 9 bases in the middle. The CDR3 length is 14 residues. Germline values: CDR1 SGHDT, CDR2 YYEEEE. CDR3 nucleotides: TGTGCCAGCAGCTTGGCTGCAGGGTCAGATACGCAGTATTTT. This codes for CASSLAAGSDTQYF.

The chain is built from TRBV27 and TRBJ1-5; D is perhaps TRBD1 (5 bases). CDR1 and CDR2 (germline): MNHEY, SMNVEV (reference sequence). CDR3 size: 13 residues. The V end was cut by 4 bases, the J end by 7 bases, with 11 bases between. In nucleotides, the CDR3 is TGTGCCAGCAGTTATGGGGGGGGACAGCCCCAGCATTTT. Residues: CASSYGGGQPQHF.

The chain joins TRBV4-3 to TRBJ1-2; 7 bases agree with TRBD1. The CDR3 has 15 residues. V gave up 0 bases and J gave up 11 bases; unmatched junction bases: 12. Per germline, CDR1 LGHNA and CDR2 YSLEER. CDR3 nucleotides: TGCGCCAGCAGCCAAGAAGCAGGGGGTTTGGAAGGGTACACCTTC. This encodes CASSQEAGGLEGYTF.

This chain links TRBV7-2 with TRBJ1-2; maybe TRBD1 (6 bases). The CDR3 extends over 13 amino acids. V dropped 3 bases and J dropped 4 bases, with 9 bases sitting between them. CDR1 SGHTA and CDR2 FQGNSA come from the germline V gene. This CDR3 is CASSFGQLYGYTF. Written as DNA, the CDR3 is TGTGCCAGCAGCTTCGGACAGCTCTATGGCTACACCTTC.

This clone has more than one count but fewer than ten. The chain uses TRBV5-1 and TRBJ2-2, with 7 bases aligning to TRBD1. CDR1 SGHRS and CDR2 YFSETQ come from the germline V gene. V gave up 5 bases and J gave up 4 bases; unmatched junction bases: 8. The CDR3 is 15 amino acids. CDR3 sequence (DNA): TGCGCCAGCAGACCTAACAACAGGGGCACCGGGGAGCTGTTTTTT. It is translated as CASRPNNRGTGELFF.

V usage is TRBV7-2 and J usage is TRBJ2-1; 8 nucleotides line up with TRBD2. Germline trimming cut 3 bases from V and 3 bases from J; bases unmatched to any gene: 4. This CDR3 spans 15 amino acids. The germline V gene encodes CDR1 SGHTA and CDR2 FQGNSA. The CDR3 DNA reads TGTGCCAGCAGCTTCGAAGCGGGGGACTACAATGAGCAGTTCTTC. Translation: CASSFEAGDYNEQFF.

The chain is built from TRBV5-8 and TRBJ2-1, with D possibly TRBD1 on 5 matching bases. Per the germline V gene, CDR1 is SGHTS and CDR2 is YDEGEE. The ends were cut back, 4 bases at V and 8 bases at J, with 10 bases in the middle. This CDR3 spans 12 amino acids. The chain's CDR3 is CASSDLRDEQFF. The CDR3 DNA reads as TGTGCCAGCAGCGATCTCAGGGATGAGCAGTTCTTC.

CDR3: CAYRSAVAVSTDTQYF. The CDR3 bases are TGTGCCTACCGGTCAGCGGTAGCAGTTAGCACAGATACGCAGTATTTT. V gene TRBV6-4 combines with J gene TRBJ2-3; D might be TRBD2 (5 bases). V lost 11 bases and J 0 bases, leaving 21 bases between the germline ends. The CDR3 loop spans 16 amino acids. Germline values: CDR1 MRHNA, CDR2 SNTAGT.

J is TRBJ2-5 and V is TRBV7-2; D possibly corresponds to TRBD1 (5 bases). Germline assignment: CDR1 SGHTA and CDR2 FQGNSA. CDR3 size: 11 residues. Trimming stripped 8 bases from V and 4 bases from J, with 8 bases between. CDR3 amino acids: CASGAAETQYF. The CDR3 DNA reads TGTGCCAGCGGGGCGGCAGAGACCCAGTACTTC.

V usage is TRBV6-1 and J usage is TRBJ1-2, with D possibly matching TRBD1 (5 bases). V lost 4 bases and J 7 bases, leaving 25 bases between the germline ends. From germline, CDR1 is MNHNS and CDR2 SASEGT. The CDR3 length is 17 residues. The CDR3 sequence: CASSGPSGGVRRVGYTF. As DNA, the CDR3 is TGTGCCAGCAGTGGCCCCTCGGGGGGGGTCAGAAGGGTTGGCTACACCTTC.